The 16 T cell receptor beta chains given below trace back to one sample, sequenced in a study of T-cell memory formation after mild COVID-19. MiXCR was run by TCRdb on the 5' RACE reads, yielding one entry per CDR3 protein. The sample contains roughly 51,000 distinct CDR3 sequences, 7% to 8% of which appear only once. Sequences were obtained from PBMCs or a T cell subset sorted from them (not recorded which). Receptor source: a man between 18 and 29 years old who had mild COVID-19 (a few samples of this study predate the infection). Cell type and time point are not known.

This clonotype was counted many times. The chain is built from TRBV5-1 and TRBJ2-7; D call uncertain. CDR1 is SGHRS, CDR2 YFSETQ, per germline. The CDR3 has 13 amino acids. The germline V and J ends were trimmed by 0 bases and 1 base, with 5 bases remaining between them. This CDR3 is CASSLEGSYEQYF. The CDR3 DNA reads as TGCGCCAGCAGCTTGGAAGGGTCCTACGAGCAGTACTTC.

This clonotype was counted a few times. V and J are TRBV7-2 and TRBJ1-4; tentatively, D is TRBD1 (6 bases). Deletions cut 5 bases from V and 8 bases from J, with 15 bases between. CDR3 length: 14 amino acids. Germline V gene data show CDR1 as SGHTA and CDR2 as FQGNSA. This CDR3 reads CASSAGTPFEKLFF. The CDR3 nucleotides read TGTGCCAGCAGCGCCGGGACACCGTTCGAAAAACTGTTTTTT.

This clonotype was recorded many times. The chain joins TRBV5-1 to TRBJ2-3; 8 bases map to TRBD1. There are 12 residues in the CDR3. Germline V CDR1 and CDR2: SGHRS, YFSETQ. The junction had 5 bases not matched to a gene; V was cut back by 2 bases and J by 12 bases. This CDR3 reads CASSFLDRVQYF. CDR3 nucleotide sequence: TGCGCCAGCAGCTTCTTGGACAGGGTCCAGTATTTT.

This clonotype was picked up a small number of times. The chain recombines TRBV9 with TRBJ2-6, with no clear D. The CDR3 is 15 amino acids. The V and J ends lost 0 bases and 3 bases respectively, with 7 bases between them. Germline V gene lookup returns CDR1 SGDLS and CDR2 YYNGEE. CDR3 DNA sequence: TGTGCCAGCAGCGTAGTAGGTAGTGGGGCCAACGTCCTGACTTTC. Translated: CASSVVGSGANVLTF.

This clonotype was detected only a few times. This chain links TRBV18 with TRBJ2-3; TRBD2 matches at 10 bases. Germline V lookup: CDR1 KGHSH, CDR2 LQKENI. The CDR3 runs 16 residues. V trimming: 2 bases; J trimming: 5 bases; junction bases outside the gene matches: 7. DNA for the CDR3: TGTGCCAGCTCACCATACAGCGGGGGGGCTGAAGATACGCAGTATTTT. It codes for CASSPYSGGAEDTQYF.

The V gene is TRBV12-3 or TRBV12-4, the J gene TRBJ1-2, with TRBD1 as a possible D gene (5 bases). V was shortened by 3 bases and J by 7 bases, with 12 bases between the two germline ends. This CDR3 spans 13 amino acids. The CDR3 protein is CASSLKTDGGYTF. The CDR3 region has the DNA TGTGCCAGCAGTTTGAAGACAGATGGTGGCTACACCTTC.

This clonotype has at least ten counts. The gene calls are TRBV3-1 and TRBJ2-3; 13 bases match TRBD2. This CDR3 has 16 amino acids. The V segment lost 3 bases and the J segment 4 bases; nucleotides outside the gene matches: 4. Per the germline V gene, CDR1 is LGHDT and CDR2 is YNNKEL (reference sequence). The CDR3 DNA is TGTGCCAGCAGCCACGGGACTAGCGGGGACGCAGATACGCAGTATTTT. Amino acid sequence: CASSHGTSGDADTQYF.

This chain links TRBV12-3 or TRBV12-4 with TRBJ1-2; D is undetermined. The CDR3 covers 16 residues. V was pared by 1 base and J by 1 base, with 13 bases between. This CDR3 reads CASSLGANRGNYGYTF. Written as DNA, the CDR3 is TGTGCCAGCAGTTTAGGGGCCAATCGTGGTAACTATGGCTACACCTTC.

V gene TRBV6-6 combines with J gene TRBJ2-2, with 9 bases identical to TRBD1. From germline, CDR1 is MNHNY and CDR2 SVGAGI (reference sequence). The CDR3 is 16 residues long. V shed 6 bases and J 4 bases; nucleotides not matched to a gene: 9. The CDR3 loop is CASRPLGQGGTGELFF. CDR3 coding DNA: TGTGCCAGCAGACCCTTGGGACAGGGAGGCACCGGGGAGCTGTTTTTT.

The table lists this clonotype with many counts. This chain uses TRBV7-7 with TRBJ2-5, with 11 nucleotides matching TRBD2. CDR3 size: 16 residues. Trimming removed 5 bases from V and 3 bases from J; junction bases left unmatched: 8. Germline assignment: CDR1 SSHAT and CDR2 FNYEAQ (reference sequence). As DNA, the CDR3 is TGTGCCAGCAGCGCCACCCTGGGACTAGCGGAAGAGACCCAGTACTTC. It is translated as CASSATLGLAEETQYF. Variable domain in full (rest from reference TRBV7-7 and TRBJ2-5): GAGVSQSPRYKVTKRGQDVTLRCDPISSHATLYWYQQALGQGPEFLTYFNYEAQPDKSGLPSDRFSAERPEGSISTLTIQRTEQRDSAMYRCASSATLGLAEETQYFGPGTRLLVL.

This clonotype was recorded at least ten times. The V gene is TRBV7-2, the J gene TRBJ2-3; TRBD2 aligns across 11 bases. Germline-derived CDR1 and CDR2 are SGHTA and FQGNSA. This CDR3 comprises 16 residues. J gave up 5 bases and V 3 bases, and 7 bases lay outside the gene matches. DNA for the CDR3: TGTGCCAGCAGCTTGCACCGACTAGCGGGGCAAGATACGCAGTATTTT. Translated, it gives CASSLHRLAGQDTQYF.

This clonotype was seen ten or more times. This chain uses TRBV10-3 with TRBJ2-3, with TRBD2 matching 10 bases. The CDR3 runs 16 residues. Germline trimming cut 0 bases from V and 1 base from J; bases unmatched to any gene: 1. Germline V CDR1 and CDR2: ENHRY, SYGVKD. The CDR3 DNA follows: TGTGCCATCAGTGAGTCAGCGGGGGGGCGCACAGATACGCAGTATTTT. Translating it yields CAISESAGGRTDTQYF.

The V and J genes are TRBV2 and TRBJ2-1; D is possibly TRBD1 (6 bases). The CDR3 runs to 13 residues. V dropped 6 bases and J dropped 5 bases, with 11 bases sitting between them. CDR1 SNHLY and CDR2 FYNNEI come from the germline V gene. The CDR3 loop is CASRYDRNNEQFF. CDR3 nucleotides: TGTGCCAGCAGATATGACAGGAACAATGAGCAGTTCTTC.

This clonotype was counted between two and nine times. The chain has TRBV29-1 and TRBJ2-5, with 10 bases identical to TRBD2. The germline CDR1 and CDR2 sequences are SQVTM and ANQGSEA. V lost 6 bases and J lost 5; bases outside the gene matches: 6. CDR3 length equals 13 residues. CDR3 protein: CSVRTSGGETQYF. The CDR3 region has the DNA TGCAGCGTGCGGACTAGCGGCGGGGAGACCCAGTACTTC.

This rearrangement joins TRBV5-1 to TRBJ1-6, with D perhaps matching TRBD1 (5 bases). The CDR3 consists of 13 residues. Germline assignment: CDR1 SGHRS and CDR2 YFSETQ. V dropped 2 bases and J dropped 5 bases, with 5 bases sitting between them. Here the CDR3 reads CASSLQDNSPLHF. The CDR3 nucleotides are TGCGCCAGCAGCTTACAGGATAATTCACCCCTCCACTTT.

In its sample, this clonotype was seen many times. The chain carries TRBV20-1 and TRBJ1-4; D gene unclear. CDR1 is DFQATT, CDR2 SNEGSKA, per germline (reference sequence). V lost 0 bases, J lost 7 bases, and 12 bases lay in between. The CDR3 runs to 14 residues. The chain's CDR3 is CSARDVVGGEKLFF. CDR3 DNA: TGCAGTGCTAGAGATGTGGTGGGTGGTGAAAAACTGTTTTTT.